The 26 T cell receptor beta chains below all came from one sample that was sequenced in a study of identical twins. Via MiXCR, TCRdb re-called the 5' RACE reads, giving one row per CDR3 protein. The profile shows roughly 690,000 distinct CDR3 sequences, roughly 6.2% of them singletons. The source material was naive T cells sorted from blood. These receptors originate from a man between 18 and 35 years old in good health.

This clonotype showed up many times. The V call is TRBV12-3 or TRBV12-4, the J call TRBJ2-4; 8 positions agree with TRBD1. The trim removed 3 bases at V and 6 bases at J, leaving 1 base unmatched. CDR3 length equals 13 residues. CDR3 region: CASSLGTGNIQYF. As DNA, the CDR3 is TGTGCCAGCAGTTTGGGGACAGGAAACATTCAGTACTTC.

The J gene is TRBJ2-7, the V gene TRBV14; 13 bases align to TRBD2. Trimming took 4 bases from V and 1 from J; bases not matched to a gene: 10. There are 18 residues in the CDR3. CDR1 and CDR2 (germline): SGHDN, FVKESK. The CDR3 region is CASSRRTSGSAFSYEQYF. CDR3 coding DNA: TGTGCCAGCAGCCGCCGGACTAGCGGGAGTGCCTTTTCCTACGAGCAGTACTTC.

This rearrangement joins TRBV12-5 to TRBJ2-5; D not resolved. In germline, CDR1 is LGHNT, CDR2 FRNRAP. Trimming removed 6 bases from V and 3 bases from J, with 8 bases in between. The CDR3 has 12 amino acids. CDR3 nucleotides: TGTGCTAGTGGCTTCATGGAAGAGACCCAGTACTTC. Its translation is CASGFMEETQYF.

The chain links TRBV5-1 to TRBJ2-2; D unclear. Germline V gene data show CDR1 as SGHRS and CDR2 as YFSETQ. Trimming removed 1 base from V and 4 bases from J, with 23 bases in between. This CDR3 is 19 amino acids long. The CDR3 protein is CASSLKAGIGASSTGELFF. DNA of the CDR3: TGCGCCAGCAGCTTGAAGGCAGGCATTGGAGCTTCGTCCACCGGGGAGCTGTTTTTT.

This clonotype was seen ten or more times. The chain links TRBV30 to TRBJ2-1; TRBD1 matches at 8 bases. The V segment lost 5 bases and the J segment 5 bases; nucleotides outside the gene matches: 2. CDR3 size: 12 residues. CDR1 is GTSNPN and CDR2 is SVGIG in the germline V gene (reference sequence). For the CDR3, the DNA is TGTGCCTGGGACAGGGGCCACAATGAGCAGTTCTTC. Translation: CAWDRGHNEQFF.

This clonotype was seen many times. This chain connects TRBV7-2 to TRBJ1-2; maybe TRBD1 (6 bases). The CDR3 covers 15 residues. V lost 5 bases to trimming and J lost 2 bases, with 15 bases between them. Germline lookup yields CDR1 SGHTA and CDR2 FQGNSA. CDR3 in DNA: TGTGCCAGCAGCGAGGGACGGGGGCGAAACTATGGCTACACCTTC. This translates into CASSEGRGRNYGYTF. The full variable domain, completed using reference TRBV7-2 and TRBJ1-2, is GAGVSQSPSNKVTEKGKDVELRCDPISGHTALYWYRQSLGQGLEFLIYFQGNSAPDKSGLPSDRFSAERTGGSVSTLTIQRTQQEDSAVYLCASSEGRGRNYGYTFGSGTRLTVV.

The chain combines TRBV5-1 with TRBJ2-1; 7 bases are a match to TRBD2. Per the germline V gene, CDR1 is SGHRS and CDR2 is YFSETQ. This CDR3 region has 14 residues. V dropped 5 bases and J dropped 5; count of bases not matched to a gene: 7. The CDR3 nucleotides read TGCGCCAGCAGAGGACTAGTGGGTGACAATGAGCAGTTCTTC. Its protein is CASRGLVGDNEQFF.

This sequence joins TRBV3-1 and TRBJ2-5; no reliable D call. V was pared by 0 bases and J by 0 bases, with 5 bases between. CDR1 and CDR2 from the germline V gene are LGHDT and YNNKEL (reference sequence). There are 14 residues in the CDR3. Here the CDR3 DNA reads TGTGCCAGCAGCCAAGAAGGGTACCAAGAGACCCAGTACTTC. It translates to CASSQEGYQETQYF.

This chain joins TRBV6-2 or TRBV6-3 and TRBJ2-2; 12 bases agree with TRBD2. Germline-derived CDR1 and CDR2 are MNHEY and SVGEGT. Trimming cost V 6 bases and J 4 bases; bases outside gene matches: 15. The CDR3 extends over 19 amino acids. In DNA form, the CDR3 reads TGTGCCAGCAGCCCCAGGTGGGCCGCTAGCGGGAGGGCCACCGGGGAGCTGTTTTTT. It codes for CASSPRWAASGRATGELFF.

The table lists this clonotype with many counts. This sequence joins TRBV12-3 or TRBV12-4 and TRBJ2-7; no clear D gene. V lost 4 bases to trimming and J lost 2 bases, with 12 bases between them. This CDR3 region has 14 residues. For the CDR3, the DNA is TGTGCCAGCAGTTCGAGCGAGAGCGCCTACGAGCAGTACGTC. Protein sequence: CASSSSESAYEQYV.

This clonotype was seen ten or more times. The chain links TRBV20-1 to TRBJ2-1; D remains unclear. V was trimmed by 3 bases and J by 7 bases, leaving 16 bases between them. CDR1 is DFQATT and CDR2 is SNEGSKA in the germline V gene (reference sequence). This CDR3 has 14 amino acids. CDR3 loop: CSARRSRRVNEQFF. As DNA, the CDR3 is TGCAGTGCTAGGCGATCGCGCCGGGTGAATGAGCAGTTCTTC.

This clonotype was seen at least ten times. The CDR3 nucleotides read TGTGCCAGCAGCAAAGATCCGGACCGAAGGACTAGCGGAAAGCTTAGCACAGATACGCAGTATTTT. This gives the protein CASSKDPDRRTSGKLSTDTQYF. The V gene is TRBV21-1, the J gene TRBJ2-3; the table names TRBD2, a call not compared with the DNA. TRBV21-1 is tagged as a pseudogene. CDR3 length: 22 amino acids.

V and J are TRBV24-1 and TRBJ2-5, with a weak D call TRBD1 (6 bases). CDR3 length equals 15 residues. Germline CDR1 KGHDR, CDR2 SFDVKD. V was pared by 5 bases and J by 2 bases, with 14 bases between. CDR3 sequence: CATSAGTQRQETQYF. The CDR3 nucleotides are TGTGCCACCAGTGCCGGGACACAAAGGCAAGAGACCCAGTACTTC.

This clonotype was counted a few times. DNA for the CDR3: TGCGCCAGCAGCTCGCACCGGGAGACCCAGTACTTC. It codes for CASSSHRETQYF. This sequence joins TRBV5-1 and TRBJ2-5; D ambiguous. V lost 3 bases to trimming and J lost 5 bases, with 8 bases between them. This CDR3 spans 12 amino acids. Germline V CDR1 and CDR2: SGHRS, YFSETQ.

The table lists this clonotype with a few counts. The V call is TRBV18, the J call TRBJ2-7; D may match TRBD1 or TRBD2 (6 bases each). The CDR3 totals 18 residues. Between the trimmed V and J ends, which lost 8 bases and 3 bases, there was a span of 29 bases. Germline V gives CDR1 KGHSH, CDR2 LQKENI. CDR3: CASPEGQPPPGTYYEQYF. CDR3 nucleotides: TGTGCCAGCCCGGAGGGGCAACCCCCACCGGGGACATACTACGAGCAGTACTTC.

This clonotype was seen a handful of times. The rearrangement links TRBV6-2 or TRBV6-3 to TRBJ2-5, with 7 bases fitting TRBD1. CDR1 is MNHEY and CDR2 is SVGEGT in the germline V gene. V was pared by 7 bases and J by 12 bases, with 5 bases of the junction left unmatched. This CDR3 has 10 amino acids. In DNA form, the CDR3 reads TGTGCCAGCAAGAGTGACAGGGAGTACTTC. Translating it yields CASKSDREYF.

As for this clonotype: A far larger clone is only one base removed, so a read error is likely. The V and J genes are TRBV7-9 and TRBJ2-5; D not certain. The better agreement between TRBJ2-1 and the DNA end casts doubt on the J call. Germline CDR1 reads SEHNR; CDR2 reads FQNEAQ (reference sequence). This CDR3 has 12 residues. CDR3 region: CASSPTQETQFF. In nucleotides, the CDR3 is TGTGCCAGCAGCCCGACCCAAGAGACCCAGTTCTTC.

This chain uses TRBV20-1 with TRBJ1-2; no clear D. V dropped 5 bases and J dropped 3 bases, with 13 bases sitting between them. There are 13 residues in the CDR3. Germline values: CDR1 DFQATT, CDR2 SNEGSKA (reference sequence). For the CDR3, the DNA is TGCAGTGCTGGGGTAGACCGGTACTATGGCTACACCTTC. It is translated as CSAGVDRYYGYTF.

CDR3 sequence (DNA): TGTGCCAGCAGCCCCGGGTACTCCTACGAGCAGTACTTC. This gives the protein CASSPGYSYEQYF. This chain uses TRBV7-9 with TRBJ2-7; D gene uncertain. The CDR3 is 13 residues long. V lost 5 bases and J 0 bases, leaving 8 bases between the germline ends. The germline gives CDR1 SEHNR, CDR2 FQNEAQ (reference sequence).

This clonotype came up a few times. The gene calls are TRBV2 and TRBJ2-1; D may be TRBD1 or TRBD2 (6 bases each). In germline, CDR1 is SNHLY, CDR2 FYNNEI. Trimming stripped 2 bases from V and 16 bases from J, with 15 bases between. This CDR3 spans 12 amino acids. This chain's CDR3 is CASSELGGGGFF. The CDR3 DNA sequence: TGTGCCAGCAGTGAACTGGGCGGAGGGGGATTCTTC.

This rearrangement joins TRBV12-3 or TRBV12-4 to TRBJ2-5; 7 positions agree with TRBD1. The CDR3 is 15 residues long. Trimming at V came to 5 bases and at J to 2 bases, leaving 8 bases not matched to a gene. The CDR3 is CASSQTGIAQETQYF. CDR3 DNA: TGTGCCAGCAGTCAGACAGGGATTGCTCAAGAGACCCAGTACTTC.

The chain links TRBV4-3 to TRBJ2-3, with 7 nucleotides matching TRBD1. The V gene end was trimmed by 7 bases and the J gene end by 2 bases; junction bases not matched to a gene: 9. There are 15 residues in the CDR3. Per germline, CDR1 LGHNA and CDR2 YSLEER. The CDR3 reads CASTPGQSHTDTQYF. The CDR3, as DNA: TGCGCCAGCACCCCGGGACAGAGTCACACAGATACGCAGTATTTT.

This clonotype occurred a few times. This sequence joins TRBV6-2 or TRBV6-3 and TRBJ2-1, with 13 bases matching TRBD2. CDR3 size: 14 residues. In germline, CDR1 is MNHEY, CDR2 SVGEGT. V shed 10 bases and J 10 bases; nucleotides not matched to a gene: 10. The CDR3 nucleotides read TGTGCCATCCGCGAGGGACTAGCGGGACGCGAGCAGTTCTTC. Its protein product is CAIREGLAGREQFF.

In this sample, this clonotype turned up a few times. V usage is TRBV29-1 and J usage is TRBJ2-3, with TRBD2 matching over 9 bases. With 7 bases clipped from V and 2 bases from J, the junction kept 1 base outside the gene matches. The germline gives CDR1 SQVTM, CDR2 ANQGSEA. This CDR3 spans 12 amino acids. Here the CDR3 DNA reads TGCAGCGAGGGACTAGCCACAGATACGCAGTATTTT. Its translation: CSEGLATDTQYF.

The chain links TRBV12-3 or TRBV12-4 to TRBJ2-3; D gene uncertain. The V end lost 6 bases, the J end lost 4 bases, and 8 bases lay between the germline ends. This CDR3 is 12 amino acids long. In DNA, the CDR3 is TGTGCCAGCAGGGACGTCTCAGATACGCAGTATTTT. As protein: CASRDVSDTQYF.

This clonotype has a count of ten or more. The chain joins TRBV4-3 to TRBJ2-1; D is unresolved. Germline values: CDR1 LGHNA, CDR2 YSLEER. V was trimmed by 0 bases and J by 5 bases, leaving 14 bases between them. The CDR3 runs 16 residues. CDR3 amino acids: CASSQEAFSDHNEQFF. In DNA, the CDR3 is TGCGCCAGCAGCCAAGAGGCCTTCTCCGATCACAATGAGCAGTTCTTC.